Listed here are 18 T cell receptor beta chains from one sample, sequenced in a study of cytomegalovirus exposure and HLA in healthy donors. The study ran its PCR with 60 Vbeta and 13 Jbeta primers. Profiling relied on immunoSEQ multiplex PCR, and the TCRdb table lists in-frame clones only, not all of them. Here the sample spans under 150,000 clones, approximately 67% being singletons. The sample taken for sequencing was PBMCs. All receptors come from a man between 18 and 29 years old in good health and CMV-seropositive.

The sample holds many counts of this clone. This chain joins TRBV15 and TRBJ1-1, with a tentative D call TRBD1 (5 bases). The CDR3 is 13 amino acids. V gave up 3 bases and J gave up 3 bases, with 8 bases separating them. Germline CDR1 and CDR2: LNHNV and YYDKDF (reference sequence). The CDR3 is CATSSEGDTEAFF. The CDR3 nucleotides are TGTGCCACCAGCAGCGAAGGGGACACTGAAGCTTTCTTT. Full variable domain (rest looked up from reference TRBV15 and TRBJ1-1): DAMVIQNPRYQVTQFGKPVTLSCSQTLNHNVMYWYQQKSSQAPKLLFHYYDKDFNNEADTPDNFQSRRPNTSFCFLDIRSPGLGDTAMYLCATSSEGDTEAFFGQGTRLTVV.

This chain links TRBV28 with TRBJ2-3; D is ambiguous. Trimming cost V 6 bases and J 5 bases, with 27 bases left between them. The CDR3 length is 18 residues. Germline V lookup: CDR1 MDHEN, CDR2 SYDVKM. The CDR3 sequence is CASSPPPGVLLLGDTQYF. CDR3 bases: TGTGCCAGCAGCCCCCCACCTGGAGTACTTCTATTAGGAGATACGCAGTATTTT.

The V and J genes are TRBV4-2 and TRBJ2-2; perhaps TRBD1 as D (6 bases). There are 17 residues in the CDR3. Germline V lookup: CDR1 LGHNA, CDR2 YNFKEQ. V lost 1 base, J lost 0 bases, and 12 bases lay in between. CDR3 residues: CASSQGLGTSNTGELFF. The CDR3 region has the DNA TGTGCCAGCAGCCAAGGGTTAGGGACATCGAACACCGGGGAGCTGTTTTTT.

The rearrangement links TRBV5-6 to TRBJ2-5, with D perhaps matching TRBD1 (6 bases). This CDR3 contains 13 residues. The germline gives CDR1 SGHDT, CDR2 YYEEEE. V dropped 4 bases and J dropped 5 bases, with 12 bases sitting between them. The CDR3 DNA sequence: TGTGCCAGCAGCAGGTGGGACATGGAGACCCAGTACTTC. Protein: CASSRWDMETQYF.

CDR3 sequence: CASRSRTGTGASYGYTF. CDR3 in DNA: TGTGCCAGCAGATCGCGCACCGGGACAGGGGCCAGCTATGGCTACACCTTC. This sequence joins TRBV28 and TRBJ1-2; 10 positions match TRBD1. The CDR3 totals 17 residues. Germline CDR1 is MDHEN and CDR2 is SYDVKM. V trimming: 6 bases; J trimming: 4 bases; junction bases outside the gene matches: 14.

J is TRBJ2-1 and V is TRBV2; TRBD1 agrees at 9 bases. CDR3 size: 14 residues. V dropped 2 bases and J dropped 9; count of bases not matched to a gene: 5. Germline CDR1 is SNHLY and CDR2 is FYNNEI. CDR3 in DNA: TGTGCCAGCAGTGAACGGGACAGGGTTAGTGAGCAGTTCTTC. This gives the protein CASSERDRVSEQFF. The full variable domain, in which reference TRBV2 and TRBJ2-1 provide the parts outside the CDR3, is EPEVTQTPSHQVTQMGQEVILRCVPISNHLYFYWYRQILGQKVEFLVSFYNNEISEKSEIFDDQFSVERPDGSNFTLKIRSTKLEDSAMYFCASSERDRVSEQFFGPGTRLTVL.

This chain connects TRBV2 to TRBJ1-5, with D uncertain. The CDR3 extends over 15 amino acids. Trimming removed 5 bases from V and 1 base from J, with 12 bases in between. Germline CDR1 and CDR2: SNHLY and FYNNEI. CDR3 loop: CASSYDGLSNQPQHF. CDR3 coding DNA: TGTGCCAGCAGTTACGACGGACTGAGCAATCAGCCCCAGCATTTT.

The CDR3 bases are TGTGCCACCAAAAGACAAGGTTGGCAGCATTTT. It encodes CATKRQGWQHF. The chain uses TRBV19 and TRBJ1-5; D is ambiguous. Germline loops: CDR1 LNHDA, CDR2 SQIVND (reference sequence). This CDR3 contains 11 residues. V lost 10 bases, J lost 13 bases, and 17 bases lay in between.

V usage is TRBV20-1 and J usage is TRBJ1-4; tentatively, D is TRBD1 (5 bases). This CDR3 is 11 amino acids long. CDR1 DFQATT and CDR2 SNEGSKA come from the germline V gene (reference sequence). Trimming shortened V by 4 bases and J by 8 bases, and 8 bases separated the two germline ends. The CDR3 DNA reads as TGCAGTGCTACCAACAGGGAAAAACTGTTTTTT. This codes for CSATNREKLFF.

This clone was recorded a few times. The rearrangement links TRBV10-2 to TRBJ1-1; maybe TRBD1 (6 bases). This CDR3 has 13 amino acids. Germline V gives CDR1 WSHSY, CDR2 SAAADI. Trimming left V 2 bases short and J 9 bases short, with 13 bases between. This CDR3 reads CASSENEGVKAFF. The CDR3 DNA is TGCGCCAGCAGTGAGAACGAGGGGGTGAAAGCTTTCTTT.

V and J are TRBV6-5 and TRBJ1-2; D is ambiguous. V was trimmed by 2 bases and J by 6 bases, leaving 7 bases between them. The CDR3 covers 12 residues. The germline V gene has CDR1 MNHEY and CDR2 SVGAGI. This CDR3 reads CASSYPGDGYTF. CDR3 DNA: TGTGCCAGCAGTTACCCCGGAGATGGCTACACCTTC.

The chain carries TRBV2 and TRBJ2-6; TRBD1 aligns across 7 bases. After removal of 4 bases from V and 2 bases from J, the junction contained 5 bases not matched to a gene. This CDR3 is built from 16 residues. CDR1 is SNHLY, CDR2 FYNNEI, per germline. CDR3 DNA: TGTGCCAGCAGTGGGGACAGAAGGACTGGGGCCAACGTCCTGACTTTC. Its protein is CASSGDRRTGANVLTF.

The table lists this clone with a few counts. CDR3 coding DNA: TGCAGCGCCCGGGACAGGGAGCGCGAGCAGTACTTC. It translates to CSARDREREQYF. The chain links TRBV29-1 to TRBJ2-7; 9 bases fit TRBD1. Looked up from germline, CDR1 is SQVTM and CDR2 is ANQGSEA. The CDR3 consists of 12 residues. Losses at the gene ends were 7 bases for V and 6 bases for J; bases not matched to a gene: 7.

The rearrangement joins TRBV7-9 to TRBJ2-1; D perhaps matches TRBD1 (6 bases). The CDR3 runs 16 residues. From germline, CDR1 is SEHNR and CDR2 FQNEAQ (reference sequence). V was shortened by 5 bases and J by 6 bases, with 20 bases between the two germline ends. The CDR3 nucleotides read TGTGCCAGCAGCCGGCTCCGGGACAAAGCGGTCAATGAGCAGTTCTTC. Its translation is CASSRLRDKAVNEQFF.

The chain joins TRBV5-1 to TRBJ2-2; 12 nucleotides agree with TRBD1. Germline values: CDR1 SGHRS, CDR2 YFSETQ. This CDR3 comprises 16 residues. Losses at the gene ends were 0 bases for V and 7 bases for J; bases not matched to a gene: 4. CDR3 amino acids: CASSLAGQGAGGELFF. The CDR3, as DNA: TGCGCCAGCAGCTTGGCGGGACAGGGGGCCGGCGGGGAGCTGTTTTTT.

The rearrangement uses TRBV11-2 and TRBJ1-5; 7 bases align to TRBD1. CDR1 and CDR2 (germline): SGHAT, FQNNGV. There are 15 residues in the CDR3. V gave up 6 bases and J gave up 0 bases; unmatched junction bases: 5. CDR3 in DNA: TGTGCCAGCAGTTTGACAGGGAATAGCAATCAGCCCCAGCATTTT. Protein: CASSLTGNSNQPQHF.

The chain has TRBV28 and TRBJ1-6; D remains ambiguous. Trimming removed 6 bases from V and 8 bases from J, with 14 bases in between. CDR3 length: 14 amino acids. Germline CDR1 reads MDHEN; CDR2 reads SYDVKM. The CDR3 sequence: CASRTRVLYSPLHF. CDR3 nucleotide sequence: TGTGCCAGCAGAACCCGGGTCCTATATTCACCCCTCCACTTT.

V gene TRBV2 combines with J gene TRBJ1-2; D gene uncertain. CDR1 and CDR2 (germline): SNHLY, FYNNEI. This CDR3 has 15 amino acids. V lost 1 base and J lost 2, with 11 bases in between. CDR3 sequence: CASSEEGRRNYGYTF. Here the CDR3 DNA reads TGTGCCAGCAGTGAAGAGGGTAGGAGGAACTATGGCTACACCTTC.